These 15 T cell receptor beta chains were sequenced from one sample in a study of blood T cell repertoires in COVID-19. Assay used: immunoSEQ multiplex PCR; TCRdb lists only in-frame clones, some missing. Counted here are roughly 100,000 clones, roughly 86% occurring once; the ten biggest clones make up 2.5% to 3.5%. Sequenced material: peripheral blood. Receptors originate from a man aged 45-65 years with active or convalescent COVID-19.

The V gene is TRBV4-2, the J gene TRBJ2-3, with TRBD2 matching over 9 bases. The CDR3 contains 15 residues. The V and J ends lost 0 bases and 4 bases, in that order; junction bases with no gene match: 2. Germline lookup yields CDR1 LGHNA and CDR2 YNFKEQ. The CDR3: CASSQERGGSDTQYF. Here the CDR3 DNA reads TGTGCCAGCAGCCAAGAGCGGGGGGGCTCAGATACGCAGTATTTT.

The chain joins TRBV7-9 to TRBJ2-1; 8 bases fit TRBD2. Germline lookup yields CDR1 SEHNR and CDR2 FQNEAQ (reference sequence). Trimming took 3 bases from V and 7 from J; bases not matched to a gene: 8. This CDR3 is 15 amino acids long. In nucleotides, the CDR3 is TGTGCCAGCAGCTTTTCCGGGGGGGCAAGTAATGAGCAGTTCTTC. This encodes CASSFSGGASNEQFF. Based on the CDR3 plus reference TRBV7-9 and TRBJ2-1, the full variable domain is DTGVSQNPRHKITKRGQNVTFRCDPISEHNRLYWYRQTLGQGPEFLTYFQNEAQLEKSRLLSDRFSAERPKGSFSTLEIQRTEQGDSAMYLCASSFSGGASNEQFFGPGTRLTVL.

V is TRBV30 and J is TRBJ1-2; the D is unclear. The CDR3 totals 15 residues. Germline assignment: CDR1 GTSNPN and CDR2 SVGIG (reference sequence). Between the trimmed V and J ends, which lost 0 bases and 2 bases, there was a span of 13 bases. CDR3 in DNA: TGTGCCTGGAGTGTACGGCAACAGAGAAACTATGGCTACACCTTC. Protein product: CAWSVRQQRNYGYTF.

This rearrangement joins TRBV6-7 to TRBJ1-2; maybe TRBD1 (6 bases). TRBV6-7 is classed as an ORF, of uncertain function. This CDR3 has 16 amino acids. The V end lost 5 bases, the J end lost 6 bases, and 22 bases lay between the germline ends. The CDR3 region is CASSPHQGGLEDGYTF. CDR3 bases: TGTGCCAGCAGTCCGCACCAAGGGGGTTTAGAAGATGGCTACACCTTC.

J is TRBJ1-2 and V is TRBV10-2; 7 nucleotides agree with TRBD1. This CDR3 has 15 amino acids. Germline V CDR1 and CDR2: WSHSY, SAAADI. V lost 0 bases and J lost 3; bases outside the gene matches: 4. Here the CDR3 reads CASSESETGHYGYTF. The CDR3 coding sequence is TGCGCCAGCAGTGAGTCGGAGACAGGGCACTATGGCTACACCTTC.

V and J are TRBV5-4 and TRBJ1-1; D is perhaps TRBD1 (5 bases). CDR3 length: 15 amino acids. V lost 0 bases, J lost 5 bases, and 14 bases lay in between. In germline, CDR1 is SGHNT, CDR2 YYREEE (reference sequence). The CDR3 region is CASSLARSQGTEAFF. The CDR3 bases are TGTGCCAGCAGCTTGGCGAGGTCGCAGGGTACTGAAGCTTTCTTT.

The J gene is TRBJ1-2, the V gene TRBV2, with D perhaps TRBD1 (5 bases). This CDR3 region has 15 residues. V lost 6 bases and J 1 base, leaving 15 bases between the germline ends. Germline V lookup: CDR1 SNHLY, CDR2 FYNNEI. Written as DNA, the CDR3 is TGTGCCAGCAGGGGGGGAGCGGGGCGTAACTATGGCTACACCTTC. It translates to CASRGGAGRNYGYTF.

This clone was seen a few times. CDR3 region: CAISEGATGSNQPQHF. DNA of the CDR3: TGTGCCATCAGTGAGGGGGCTACAGGGAGCAATCAGCCCCAGCATTTT. The rearrangement uses TRBV10-3 and TRBJ1-5, with D possibly TRBD1 on 6 matching bases. Looked up from germline, CDR1 is ENHRY and CDR2 is SYGVKD. The CDR3 has 16 residues. The V gene lost 2 bases and the J gene lost 1 base, with 12 bases spanning the gap.

The rearrangement links TRBV6-1 to TRBJ2-4; weak D call: TRBD1 (6 bases). There are 14 residues in the CDR3. CDR1 is MNHNS and CDR2 is SASEGT in the germline V gene. Trimming took off 1 base at V and 8 bases at J, with 12 bases between the two ends. CDR3 sequence: CASSEDRELDIQYF. The DNA for the CDR3 is TGTGCCAGCAGTGAAGACAGGGAGTTGGACATTCAGTACTTC.

The chain employs TRBV3-1 (or the pseudogene TRBV3-2) and TRBJ2-3, with D possibly TRBD1 on 6 matching bases. V was pared by 5 bases and J by 4 bases, with 13 bases between. CDR1 and CDR2 from the germline V gene are LGHDT and YNNKEL (reference sequence). The CDR3 runs to 14 residues. The CDR3 sequence: CASSSPKGADTQYF. In nucleotides, the CDR3 is TGTGCCAGCAGCAGTCCCAAGGGGGCAGATACGCAGTATTTT.

This sequence joins TRBV10-3 and TRBJ2-2; the match to TRBD1 covers 9 bases. V gave up 7 bases and J gave up 4 bases; unmatched junction bases: 4. Per the germline V gene, CDR1 is ENHRY and CDR2 is SYGVKD. This CDR3 has 14 residues. The CDR3 DNA follows: TGTGCCATCAATCCGGGACAGGGCACCGGGGAGCTGTTTTTT. This translates into CAINPGQGTGELFF.

The rearrangement joins TRBV5-4 to TRBJ2-3; tentatively, D is TRBD1 (6 bases). The CDR3 contains 15 residues. The germline V gene encodes CDR1 SGHNT and CDR2 YYREEE (reference sequence). Trimming shortened V by 0 bases and J by 4 bases, and 12 bases separated the two germline ends. The CDR3 is CASSLGGQSSDTQYF. The CDR3 DNA reads as TGTGCCAGCAGCTTGGGGGGACAAAGTTCAGATACGCAGTATTTT.

This clone was counted a single time. The genes are TRBV6-2 or TRBV6-3 and TRBJ2-7, with 9 bases matching TRBD1. CDR1 is MNHEY, CDR2 SVGEGT, per germline. Losses at the gene ends were 5 bases for V and 2 bases for J; bases not matched to a gene: 4. This CDR3 region has 14 residues. The CDR3 coding sequence is TGTGCCAGCAGTCCCCGACAGGGGGCCTACGAGCAGTACTTC. Translated: CASSPRQGAYEQYF.

The V gene is TRBV6-5, the J gene TRBJ2-3, with D perhaps TRBD1 (5 bases). The germline gives CDR1 MNHEY, CDR2 SVGAGI. Trimming shortened V by 0 bases and J by 4 bases, and 11 bases separated the two germline ends. The CDR3 loop spans 15 amino acids. This CDR3 reads CASSYSAGPPDTQYF. The CDR3 nucleotides are TGTGCCAGCAGTTACTCGGCAGGGCCCCCAGATACGCAGTATTTT.

The sample holds one count of this clone. The rearrangement links TRBV29-1 to TRBJ2-7; TRBD1 matches at 7 bases. CDR1 is SQVTM and CDR2 is ANQGSEA in the germline V gene. This CDR3 is 15 amino acids long. V shed 0 bases and J 0 bases; nucleotides not matched to a gene: 5. Here the CDR3 DNA reads TGCAGCGTTGAAGATCCGACAGGGAGCTCCTACGAGCAGTACTTC. Its protein is CSVEDPTGSSYEQYF.